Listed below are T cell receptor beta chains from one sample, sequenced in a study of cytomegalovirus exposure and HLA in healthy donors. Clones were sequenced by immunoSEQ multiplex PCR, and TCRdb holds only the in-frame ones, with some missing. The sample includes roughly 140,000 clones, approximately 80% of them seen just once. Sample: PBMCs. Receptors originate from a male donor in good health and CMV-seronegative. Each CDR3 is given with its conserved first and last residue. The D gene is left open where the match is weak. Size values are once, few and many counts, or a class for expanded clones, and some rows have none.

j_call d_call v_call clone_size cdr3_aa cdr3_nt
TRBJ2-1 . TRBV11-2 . CASSVSTGLSYNEQFF TGTGCCAGCAGCGTGTCGACAGGCCTCTCCTACAATGAGCAGTTCTTC
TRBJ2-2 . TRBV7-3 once CASRANTGELFF TGTGCCAGCCGCGCGAACACCGGGGAGCTGTTTTTT
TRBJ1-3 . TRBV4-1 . CASRSPGGMGNTIYF TGCGCCAGCAGGTCCCCAGGAGGGATGGGAAACACCATATATTTT
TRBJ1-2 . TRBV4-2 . CASSQDWGGDGYTF TGTGCCAGCAGCCAAGATTGGGGAGGAGACGGCTACACCTTC
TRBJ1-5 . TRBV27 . CASSDRFSPQHF TGTGCCAGCAGTGACAGGTTCTCGCCCCAGCATTTT
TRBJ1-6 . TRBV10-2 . CASSDGPNSPLHF TGCGCCAGCAGTGATGGGCCGAATTCACCCCTCCACTTT
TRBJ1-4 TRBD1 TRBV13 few CASSRDRGEKLFF TGTGCCAGCAGCCGGGACAGGGGAGAAAAACTGTTTTTT
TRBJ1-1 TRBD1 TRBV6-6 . CASSSDRANTEAFF TGTGCCAGCAGCTCCGACAGGGCAAACACTGAAGCTTTCTTT
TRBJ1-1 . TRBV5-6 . CASKDRGEAFF TGTGCCAGCAAAGACAGAGGTGAAGCTTTCTTT
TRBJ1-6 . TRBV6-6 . CASSTSRVGYSPLHF TGTGCCAGCAGTACCTCGAGGGTCGGCTATTCACCCCTCCACTTT
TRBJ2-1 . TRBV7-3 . CASSPAGENEQFF TGTGCCAGCAGCCCCGCAGGGGAAAATGAGCAGTTCTTC
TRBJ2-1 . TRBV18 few CASSPPEQDEQFF TGTGCCAGCTCACCACCAGAACAGGATGAGCAGTTCTTC
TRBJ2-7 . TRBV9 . CASSVSTDNYEQYF TGTGCCAGCAGCGTATCGACAGATAACTACGAGCAGTACTTC
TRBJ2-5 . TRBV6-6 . CASSYLRETQYF TGTGCCAGCAGTTACCTGAGGGAGACCCAGTACTTC
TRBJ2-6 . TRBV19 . CASRPNGGSGANVLTF TGTGCCAGTAGGCCCAACGGGGGATCTGGGGCCAACGTCCTGACTTTC
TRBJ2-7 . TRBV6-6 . CASSYAQFSAGYEQYF TGTGCCAGCAGTTACGCCCAGTTTAGCGCGGGGTACGAGCAGTACTTC
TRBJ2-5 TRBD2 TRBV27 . CASSPSGGAVETQYF TGTGCCAGCAGCCCAAGCGGGGGGGCCGTAGAGACCCAGTACTTC
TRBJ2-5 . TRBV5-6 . CASSPGLGETQYF TGTGCCAGCAGCCCAGGGCTAGGGGAGACCCAGTACTTC
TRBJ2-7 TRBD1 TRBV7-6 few CASSLAGQGAVEQYF TGTGCCAGCAGCTTAGCGGGACAGGGGGCGGTTGAGCAGTACTTC
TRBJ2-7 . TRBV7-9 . CASSLGTSGREQYF TGTGCCAGCAGCTTAGGGACATCCGGCCGGGAGCAGTACTTC
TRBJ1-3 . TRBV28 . CASSAPPGRADPYSGNTIYF TGTGCCAGCAGTGCCCCCCCCGGCAGGGCGGATCCCTACTCTGGAAACACCATATATTTT
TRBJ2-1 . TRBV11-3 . CASSPTGPYNEQFF TGTGCCAGCAGCCCAACAGGGCCGTACAATGAGCAGTTCTTC
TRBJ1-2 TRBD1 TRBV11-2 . CASSQTPGQGDGYTF TGTGCCAGCAGCCAAACCCCAGGACAGGGCGATGGCTACACCTTC
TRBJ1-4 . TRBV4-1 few CASSHGSNEKLFF TGCGCCAGCAGCCACGGGTCCAATGAAAAACTGTTTTTT
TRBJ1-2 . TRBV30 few CAWSGVNYGYTF TGTGCCTGGAGTGGAGTCAACTATGGCTACACCTTC
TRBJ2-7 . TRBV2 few CASTGGGPYEQYF TGTGCCAGCACGGGAGGGGGCCCCTACGAGCAGTACTTC
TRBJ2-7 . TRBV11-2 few CASSFSTDDYEQYF TGTGCCAGCAGCTTCTCGACAGACGACTACGAGCAGTACTTC
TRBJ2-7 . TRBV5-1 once CASSLGGWGPYEQYF TGCGCCAGCAGCTTGGGCGGGTGGGGGCCCTACGAGCAGTACTTC
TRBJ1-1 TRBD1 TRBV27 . CASRSGTGRMNTEAFF TGTGCCAGCAGGTCCGGGACAGGGAGGATGAACACTGAAGCTTTCTTT
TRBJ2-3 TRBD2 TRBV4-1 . CASSLFTSGQTDTQYF TGCGCCAGCAGCCTTTTCACTAGCGGGCAAACAGATACGCAGTATTTT
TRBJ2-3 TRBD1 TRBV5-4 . CASSLNRGVDTQYF TGTGCCAGCAGCTTGAACAGGGGGGTTGATACGCAGTATTTT
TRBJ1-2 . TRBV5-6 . CASSYRESLNGYTF TGTGCCAGCAGCTACAGGGAGTCGTTGAATGGCTACACCTTC
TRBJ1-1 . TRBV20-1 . CSARNTEAFF TGCAGTGCCCGTAACACTGAAGCTTTCTTT